This entry lists 29 T cell receptor beta chains sequenced from one sample in a study of CXCR3-negative and CXCR3-positive naive CD8 T cells. Libraries were UMI-labeled 5' RACE TRB cDNA. TCRdb derives one entry per CDR3 protein from the 5' RACE reads, leaving out DNA. The sample includes 45,000 to 65,000 distinct CDR3 sequences. Input material: naive CXCR3- CD8+ T cells from blood. Subset in this sample: CD45RO-CCR7+CD27+CD95- naive CD8+ T cells lacking CXCR3 (TNR3-). These receptors came from a human donor in good health. Some clones in this sample may be carry-over from other donors' samples.

This rearrangement joins TRBV28 to TRBJ2-4; TCRdb's D gene call, TRBD2, goes unchecked for lack of DNA. The length of the CDR3 is 15 residues. Per germline, CDR1 MDHEN and CDR2 SYDVKM. The CDR3 loop reads CASSLNREGKNIQYF.

V is TRBV15 and J is TRBJ2-7; checking the TCRdb D call of TRBD1 is not possible without DNA. In germline, CDR1 is LNHNV, CDR2 YYDKDF (reference sequence). This CDR3 spans 14 amino acids. CDR3 region: CATSRDTGTYEQYF.

The chain couples TRBV29-1 to TRBJ2-3; without DNA, the TCRdb call of TRBD2 cannot be checked. The CDR3 has 14 residues. Germline V CDR1 and CDR2: SQVTM, ANQGSEA. The CDR3 sequence is CSVDGREDTDTQYF.

This chain uses TRBV20-1 with TRBJ2-3; TCRdb's D gene call, TRBD1, goes unchecked for lack of DNA. Germline V gives CDR1 DFQATT, CDR2 SNEGSKA (reference sequence). The CDR3 covers 13 residues. This chain's CDR3 is CSARIWGLDTQYF.

The rearrangement joins TRBV29-1 to TRBJ2-7; TCRdb returns TRBD2, unconfirmable since there is no DNA. The CDR3 sequence is 12 residues long. From germline, CDR1 is SQVTM and CDR2 ANQGSEA. The CDR3: CSVGAGGYEQYF.

J is TRBJ2-7 and V is TRBV7-9; TCRdb's D call of TRBD2 is untestable without DNA. CDR3 length: 13 residues. Germline CDR1 is SEHNR and CDR2 is FQNEAQ (reference sequence). CDR3 residues: CASSLAVRVEQYF.

This rearrangement joins TRBV12-3 or TRBV12-4 to TRBJ2-1; TCRdb outputs TRBD2, but without DNA this stays unchecked. The CDR3 runs 13 residues. This CDR3 is CASSRGLFDEQFF.

This chain uses TRBV21-1 with TRBJ2-4. TRBV21-1 is classified as a pseudogene. The CDR3 has 15 residues. CDR3 loop: CASSKEVRLTNIQYF.

The chain recombines TRBV21-1 with TRBJ1-1; absent DNA, TCRdb's TRBD1 call cannot be checked. TRBV21-1 corresponds to a pseudogene. This CDR3 comprises 23 residues. The CDR3 reads CASTPRPGQARTRVDVPNTEAFF.

The chain recombines TRBV9 with TRBJ2-7; without DNA, the TCRdb call of TRBD1 cannot be checked. Germline loops: CDR1 SGDLS, CDR2 YYNGEE. The CDR3 is made up of 15 amino acids. CDR3 in amino acids: CASSVGAGGIYEQYF.

The CDR3 here is CASSLWGQNSPLHF. The chain links TRBV28 to TRBJ1-6; absent DNA, TCRdb's TRBD1 call cannot be checked. Germline CDR1 is MDHEN and CDR2 is SYDVKM. The CDR3 loop spans 14 amino acids.

This chain uses TRBV29-1 with TRBJ2-5; TCRdb returns TRBD2, unconfirmable since there is no DNA. The germline gives CDR1 SQVTM, CDR2 ANQGSEA. The CDR3 consists of 15 residues. The CDR3 here is CSVRGSGGAWETQYF.

This chain connects TRBV13 to TRBJ1-1. The CDR3 has 14 amino acids. From germline, CDR1 is PRHDT and CDR2 FYEKMQ (reference sequence). The CDR3 region is CASSSLEGGTEAFF.

V usage is TRBV29-1 and J usage is TRBJ2-5; the D call from TCRdb, TRBD1, cannot be confirmed without DNA. The CDR3 extends over 14 amino acids. The V gene's germline CDR1 is SQVTM and CDR2 ANQGSEA. This CDR3 is CSVRSDRWGETQYF.

This sequence joins TRBV21-1 and TRBJ1-5; TCRdb picks TRBD1, but there is no DNA to check that call. TRBV21-1 is designated a pseudogene. The CDR3 contains 16 residues. CDR3: CASSKGGGRGRQPQHF.

The chain combines TRBV4-1 with TRBJ1-6; the D gene TCRdb calls, TRBD1, cannot be checked with no DNA. The germline V gene encodes CDR1 MGHRA and CDR2 YSYEKL. The CDR3 length is 17 residues. The CDR3 loop is CASSQDHRTDYNSPLHF.

This chain uses TRBV25-1 with TRBJ2-2. Germline CDR1 MGHDK, CDR2 SYGVNS. CDR3 size: 15 residues. Here the CDR3 reads CASRGLVSGTGELFF.

The gene calls are TRBV9 and TRBJ1-1; TCRdb outputs TRBD1, but without DNA this stays unchecked. The CDR3 covers 17 residues. Germline CDR1 reads SGDLS; CDR2 reads YYNGEE. The chain's CDR3 is CASSVVLGTGGDTEAFF.

This chain links TRBV9 with TRBJ2-3. Germline lookup yields CDR1 SGDLS and CDR2 YYNGEE. This CDR3 has 15 residues. CDR3 sequence reads: CASSLNGRSTDTQYF.

The chain joins TRBV7-6 to TRBJ2-3; TCRdb returns TRBD2, unconfirmable since there is no DNA. Looked up from germline, CDR1 is SGHVS and CDR2 is FNYEAQ. The CDR3 covers 16 residues. The CDR3 spells CASSLVSGRSTDTQYF.

The rearrangement links TRBV7-6 to TRBJ2-7; absent DNA, TCRdb's TRBD1 call cannot be checked. In germline, CDR1 is SGHVS, CDR2 FNYEAQ. CDR3 size: 16 residues. The CDR3 region is CASGLRPGRTGAEQYF.

The V and J genes are TRBV28 and TRBJ2-7. Germline values: CDR1 MDHEN, CDR2 SYDVKM. The CDR3 spans 14 residues. CDR3 protein: CASKAEKGPYEQYF.

CDR3 sequence reads: CASSPLSSYNEQFF. V is TRBV6-2 or TRBV6-3 and J is TRBJ2-1. Per germline, CDR1 MNHEY and CDR2 SVGEGT. The CDR3 sequence is 14 residues long.

The rearrangement links TRBV4-3 to TRBJ1-1. The length of the CDR3 is 15 residues. CDR1 is LGHNA, CDR2 YSLEER, per germline. The CDR3 here is CASSPARVSDTEAFF.

V is TRBV15 and J is TRBJ2-1; the TCRdb call, TRBD1, lacks DNA for checking. Per germline, CDR1 LNHNV and CDR2 YYDKDF (reference sequence). The CDR3 is made up of 16 amino acids. This CDR3 is CATSAQTGGSYNEQFF.

The chain couples TRBV5-6 to TRBJ2-7. In germline, CDR1 is SGHDT, CDR2 YYEEEE. The CDR3 length is 14 residues. The CDR3 loop is CASSLARFSYDQYF.

The chain has TRBV2 and TRBJ2-2; TCRdb lists TRBD2, though no DNA is available to test this call. The CDR3 runs to 16 residues. Germline V gene lookup returns CDR1 SNHLY and CDR2 FYNNEI. The CDR3 sequence is CASIVLAGEFTGELFF.

The chain recombines TRBV20-1 with TRBJ2-1; TCRdb returns TRBD2, unconfirmable since there is no DNA. CDR1 DFQATT and CDR2 SNEGSKA come from the germline V gene (reference sequence). CDR3 length: 12 residues. CDR3 residues: CSAPLVYNEQFF.

V gene TRBV9 combines with J gene TRBJ1-1; TCRdb proposes TRBD1, but this gene call is untestable without DNA. The germline gives CDR1 SGDLS, CDR2 YYNGEE. CDR3 length: 13 residues. CDR3 amino acids: CASNSMGETEAFF.